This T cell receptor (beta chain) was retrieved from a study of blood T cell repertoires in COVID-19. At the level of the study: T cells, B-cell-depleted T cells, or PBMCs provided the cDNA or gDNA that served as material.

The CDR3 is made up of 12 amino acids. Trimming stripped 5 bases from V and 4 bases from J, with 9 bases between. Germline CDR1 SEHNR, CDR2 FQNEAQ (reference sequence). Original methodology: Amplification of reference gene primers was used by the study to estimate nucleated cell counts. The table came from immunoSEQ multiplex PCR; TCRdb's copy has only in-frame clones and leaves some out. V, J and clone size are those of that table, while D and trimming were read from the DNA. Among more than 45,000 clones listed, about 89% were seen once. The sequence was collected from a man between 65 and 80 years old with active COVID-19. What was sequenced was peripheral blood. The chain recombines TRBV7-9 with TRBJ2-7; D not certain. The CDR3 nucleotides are TGTGCCAGCAGCCTTAACAGATACGAGCAGTACTTC. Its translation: CASSLNRYEQYF. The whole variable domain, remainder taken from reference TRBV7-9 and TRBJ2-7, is DTGVSQNPRHKITKRGQNVTFRCDPISEHNRLYWYRQTLGQGPEFLTYFQNEAQLEKSRLLSDRFSAERPKGSFSTLEIQRTEQGDSAMYLCASSLNRYEQYFGPGTRLTVT.